This entry features one T cell receptor beta chain sequence. This sample was taken from a study of blood T cell repertoires in COVID-19. Study context: From the United States, Italy and Spain came samples of acute and convalescent COVID-19.

Generated by immunoSEQ multiplex PCR, the TCRdb table keeps only in-frame clones and is missing some. The sample holds some 83,000 clones, around 72% seen once. What was sequenced was peripheral blood. The sequence came from a woman older than 75 with acute or convalescent COVID-19.

The CDR3 DNA is TGTGCCAGCTCCCCGGCCGGCGGCCCGACCGATTACGAGCAGTACTTC. Translation gives CASSPAGGPTDYEQYF. The J gene is TRBJ2-7, the V gene TRBV18; D not certain. CDR3 length equals 16 residues. The germline V gene encodes CDR1 KGHSH and CDR2 LQKENI. V gave up 6 bases and J gave up 4 bases, with 22 bases separating them. The full variable domain, in which reference TRBV18 and TRBJ2-7 provide the parts outside the CDR3, is NAGVMQNPRHLVRRRGQEARLRCSPMKGHSHVYWYRQLPEEGLKFMVYLQKENIIDESGMPKERFSAEFPKEGPSILRIQQVVRGDSAAYFCASSPAGGPTDYEQYFGPGTRLTVT.